A single sample is the source of the 24 T cell receptor beta chains below, sequenced in a study of cytomegalovirus exposure and HLA in healthy donors. A multiplex PCR was run with 60 Vbeta primers and 13 Jbeta primers. Libraries were prepared by immunoSEQ multiplex PCR; TCRdb keeps only in-frame clonotypes and omits some of them. Of 55,000 to 75,000 clones in the sample, about 77% were seen once. The sequencing sample was made of PBMCs. Receptors were obtained from a man aged 30-40 years in good health and CMV-seropositive.

This clone has a handful of counts. This chain connects TRBV5-1 to TRBJ2-7; 7 nucleotides line up with TRBD1. This CDR3 contains 15 residues. Germline-derived CDR1 and CDR2 are SGHRS and YFSETQ. Unmatched junction bases numbered 12, after V lost 5 bases and J lost 4 bases. The CDR3 DNA sequence: TGCGCCAGCAGTCCGATACAGGGGCCCGGGTACGAGCAGTACTTC. Its protein is CASSPIQGPGYEQYF.

V is TRBV28 and J is TRBJ2-7; D unclear. V was cut by 8 bases and J by 3 bases, with 11 bases left in between. The germline gives CDR1 MDHEN, CDR2 SYDVKM. The CDR3 is 12 residues long. CDR3: CASASVIYEQYF. The DNA of the CDR3 is TGTGCCAGCGCGTCCGTGATCTACGAGCAGTACTTC.

The chain recombines TRBV7-9 with TRBJ1-1; D uncertain. Trimming took 6 bases from V and 6 from J, leaving 8 bases between them. This CDR3 has 11 amino acids. Germline CDR1 and CDR2: SEHNR and FQNEAQ (reference sequence). The CDR3 DNA follows: TGTGCCAGCAGGGAGGGCTCTGAAGCTTTCTTT. Protein sequence: CASREGSEAFF. The entire variable domain, with the rest obtained from reference TRBV7-9 and TRBJ1-1, is as follows: DTGVSQNPRHKITKRGQNVTFRCDPISEHNRLYWYRQTLGQGPEFLTYFQNEAQLEKSRLLSDRFSAERPKGSFSTLEIQRTEQGDSAMYLCASREGSEAFFGQGTRLTVV.

This clone was counted only a few times. The chain couples TRBV4-1 to TRBJ1-4; D ambiguous. This CDR3 region has 16 residues. Germline-derived CDR1 and CDR2 are MGHRA and YSYEKL. V was clipped by 3 bases and J by 1 base, with 12 bases between them. In DNA form, the CDR3 reads TGCGCCAGCAGCCAGGCAGTCGGAGGAACTAATGAAAAACTGTTTTTT. Translating it yields CASSQAVGGTNEKLFF.

Comments on this clone: Sequence at one end of the junction differs from germline and may be a read error. CDR3 protein: CASRQDRGNYGYPF. For the CDR3, the DNA is TGTGCCAGCAGGCAGGACAGGGGGAACTATGGCTACCCCTTC. The chain carries TRBV6-5 and TRBJ1-2; 10 bases align to TRBD1. The CDR3 consists of 14 residues. Germline CDR1 and CDR2: MNHEY and SVGAGI.

This clone was recorded once. The CDR3 nucleotides read TGTGCCAGCAGCTTACAGGGAAAGTCAGGCGGCTACACCTTC. Translation: CASSLQGKSGGYTF. This chain connects TRBV7-2 to TRBJ1-2, with D possibly TRBD1 on 5 matching bases. Germline CDR1 SGHTA, CDR2 FQGNSA. This CDR3 spans 14 amino acids. V was clipped by 2 bases and J by 8 bases, with 15 bases between them.

This chain connects TRBV5-6 to TRBJ1-6, with 9 bases fitting TRBD1. Germline trimming cut 6 bases from V and 9 bases from J; bases unmatched to any gene: 13. The V gene's germline CDR1 is SGHDT and CDR2 YYEEEE. The CDR3 runs to 16 residues. The CDR3 sequence: CASTEEQGAKSSPLHF. For the CDR3, the DNA is TGTGCCAGCACCGAGGAACAGGGGGCCAAGAGTTCACCCCTCCACTTT.

The CDR3 here is CASSYSSQVGEQYF. In DNA form, the CDR3 reads TGTGCCAGCAGTTACTCCTCACAGGTCGGCGAGCAGTACTTC. The chain carries TRBV6-5 and TRBJ2-7; a possible D gene is TRBD1 (5 bases). The length of the CDR3 is 14 residues. The germline V gene encodes CDR1 MNHEY and CDR2 SVGAGI. Trimming pared 0 bases from V and 6 bases from J, leaving 12 bases between.

V and J are TRBV6-1 and TRBJ2-7; 7 nucleotides match TRBD2. This CDR3 spans 14 amino acids. Germline V lookup: CDR1 MNHNS, CDR2 SASEGT. Trimming removed 10 bases from V and 3 bases from J; junction bases left unmatched: 12. As DNA, the CDR3 is TGTGCCATCTCCCCGGGGGGAAGGGGCTACGAGCAGTACTTC. Translating gives CAISPGGRGYEQYF.

The chain uses TRBV7-2 and TRBJ1-2; D remains ambiguous. This CDR3 spans 13 amino acids. V lost 3 bases, J lost 2 bases, and 7 bases lay in between. Germline assignment: CDR1 SGHTA and CDR2 FQGNSA. CDR3 sequence reads: CASSFGVNYGYTF. CDR3 in DNA: TGTGCCAGCAGCTTCGGAGTGAACTATGGCTACACCTTC. Variable domain in full (rest from reference TRBV7-2 and TRBJ1-2): GAGVSQSPSNKVTEKGKDVELRCDPISGHTALYWYRQSLGQGLEFLIYFQGNSAPDKSGLPSDRFSAERTGGSVSTLTIQRTQQEDSAVYLCASSFGVNYGYTFGSGTRLTVV.

This rearrangement joins TRBV7-3 to TRBJ2-1; 8 nucleotides agree with TRBD2. The V segment lost 7 bases and the J segment 0 bases; nucleotides outside the gene matches: 5. The CDR3 loop spans 15 amino acids. Per germline, CDR1 SGHTA and CDR2 FQGTGA. The CDR3 sequence is CASILSGGSYNEQFF. CDR3 coding DNA: TGTGCCAGCATCCTCAGCGGGGGCTCCTACAATGAGCAGTTCTTC. Full variable domain (remainder filled in from reference TRBV7-3 and TRBJ2-1): GAGVSQTPSNKVTEKGKYVELRCDPISGHTALYWYRQSLGQGPEFLIYFQGTGAADDSGLPNDRFFAVRPEGSVSTLKIQRTERGDSAVYLCASILSGGSYNEQFFGPGTRLTVL.

This clone was observed a handful of times. The chain joins TRBV2 to TRBJ2-3; 8 bases map to TRBD2. The CDR3 is made up of 18 amino acids. The V gene's germline CDR1 is SNHLY and CDR2 FYNNEI. V shed 3 bases, J shed 2 bases, and the junction held 13 bases outside the gene matches. The CDR3 reads CASSDIKGAGVTTDTQYF. The CDR3 DNA sequence: TGTGCCAGCAGTGACATTAAGGGAGCGGGGGTAACCACAGATACGCAGTATTTT.

The genes are TRBV29-1 and TRBJ1-1, with a weak D call TRBD1 (6 bases). This CDR3 spans 12 amino acids. The germline V gene encodes CDR1 SQVTM and CDR2 ANQGSEA. V lost 6 bases, J lost 11 bases, and 19 bases lay in between. CDR3 sequence (DNA): TGCAGCGTCCAAGGGGGGGCGCGGAACGCTTTCTTT. The encoded protein is CSVQGGARNAFF.

The J gene is TRBJ1-2, the V gene TRBV23-1, with 7 positions matching TRBD1. TRBV23-1 is an ORF, and what it does is uncertain. V lost 8 bases, J lost 2 bases, and 11 bases stayed unmatched. This CDR3 is 15 amino acids long. The CDR3 nucleotides read TGCGCCAGCGCAAAGACAGGGAAGGCCAACTATGGCTACACCTTC. This translates into CASAKTGKANYGYTF.

The chain has TRBV28 and TRBJ1-2; no clear D gene. V lost 2 bases and J 1 base, leaving 11 bases between the germline ends. The CDR3 covers 15 residues. Per germline, CDR1 MDHEN and CDR2 SYDVKM. The CDR3 loop is CASSLRYRGNYGYTF. The CDR3 coding sequence is TGTGCCAGCAGTTTAAGGTACCGGGGTAACTATGGCTACACCTTC.

The V gene is TRBV6-5, the J gene TRBJ2-1, with a possible D match to TRBD1 (6 bases). This CDR3 has 14 residues. Germline CDR1 is MNHEY and CDR2 is SVGAGI. Trimming stripped 7 bases from V and 10 bases from J, with 20 bases between. CDR3 nucleotides: TGTGCCAGCACCCTAGGGCAGGGGCTCGGGGAGCAGTTCTTC. The encoded protein is CASTLGQGLGEQFF.

Only a few counts were recorded for this clone. The same CDR3 arises from other DNA sequences in this sample as well. This rearrangement joins TRBV6-5 to TRBJ2-7, with TRBD1 matching over 7 bases. Germline CDR1 reads MNHEY; CDR2 reads SVGAGI. This CDR3 is built from 14 residues. V lost 6 bases, J lost 2 bases, and 7 bases stayed unmatched. CDR3 nucleotides: TGTGCCAGCAGCCCAGGGGGTAACGCCTACGAGCAGTACTTC. Translating it yields CASSPGGNAYEQYF.

This clone was observed a single time. The chain combines TRBV9 with TRBJ1-1; possibly TRBD1 for D (6 bases). V lost 3 bases and J 6 bases, leaving 18 bases between the germline ends. The germline V gene encodes CDR1 SGDLS and CDR2 YYNGEE. The CDR3 has 15 amino acids. CDR3 protein: CASSAPSGGDPEAFF. For the CDR3, the DNA is TGTGCCAGCAGCGCCCCTTCGGGGGGCGACCCTGAAGCTTTCTTT.

This sequence joins TRBV7-2 and TRBJ1-1; no clear D gene. V was pared by 7 bases and J by 4 bases, with 16 bases between. Germline V gene data show CDR1 as SGHTA and CDR2 as FQGNSA. This CDR3 has 14 residues. The CDR3 here is CASIDLSRTTEAFF. The CDR3 DNA reads as TGTGCCAGCATCGACTTGAGTCGAACCACTGAAGCTTTCTTT.

This chain connects TRBV6-4 to TRBJ2-1; D is unclear. V was clipped by 3 bases and J by 0 bases, with 6 bases between them. Germline V gene data show CDR1 as MRHNA and CDR2 as SNTAGT. This CDR3 is 14 amino acids long. The CDR3 is CASSERSSYNEQFF. The CDR3 DNA reads as TGTGCCAGCAGTGAGCGGAGCTCCTACAATGAGCAGTTCTTC.

This rearrangement joins TRBV9 to TRBJ2-1; D is unresolved. This CDR3 is 13 amino acids long. Germline V gene data show CDR1 as SGDLS and CDR2 as YYNGEE. V was trimmed by 1 base and J by 5 bases, leaving 7 bases between them. DNA of the CDR3: TGTGCCAGCAGCGTACAGGTGAACAATGAGCAGTTCTTC. The encoded protein is CASSVQVNNEQFF.

The V and J genes are TRBV9 and TRBJ2-2, with 11 bases matching TRBD2. This CDR3 spans 17 amino acids. Germline trimming cut 3 bases from V and 5 bases from J; bases unmatched to any gene: 9. Germline V gene sequence: CDR1 SGDLS, CDR2 YYNGEE. The CDR3, as DNA: TGTGCCAGCAGCGCGAATAGCGGGGGGGCGGATACCGGGGAGCTGTTTTTT. It yields the protein CASSANSGGADTGELFF.

The V gene is TRBV30, the J gene TRBJ1-5; D perhaps matches TRBD1 (6 bases). The CDR3 sequence is 13 residues long. V was shortened by 3 bases and J by 6 bases, with 12 bases between the two germline ends. Germline assignment: CDR1 GTSNPN and CDR2 SVGIG (reference sequence). In nucleotides, the CDR3 is TGTGCCTGGAGCGCCCAGGGGATTCAGCCCCAGCATTTT. Residues: CAWSAQGIQPQHF.

The rearrangement uses TRBV4-1 and TRBJ1-5; 8 nucleotides match TRBD1. The trim removed 4 bases at V and 2 bases at J, leaving 7 bases unmatched. The CDR3 spans 16 residues. Germline V gene sequence: CDR1 MGHRA, CDR2 YSYEKL. The CDR3 DNA sequence: TGCGCCAGCAGCCTCGGACAGGGCGGAGGCAATCAGCCCCAGCATTTT. Its translation is CASSLGQGGGNQPQHF.